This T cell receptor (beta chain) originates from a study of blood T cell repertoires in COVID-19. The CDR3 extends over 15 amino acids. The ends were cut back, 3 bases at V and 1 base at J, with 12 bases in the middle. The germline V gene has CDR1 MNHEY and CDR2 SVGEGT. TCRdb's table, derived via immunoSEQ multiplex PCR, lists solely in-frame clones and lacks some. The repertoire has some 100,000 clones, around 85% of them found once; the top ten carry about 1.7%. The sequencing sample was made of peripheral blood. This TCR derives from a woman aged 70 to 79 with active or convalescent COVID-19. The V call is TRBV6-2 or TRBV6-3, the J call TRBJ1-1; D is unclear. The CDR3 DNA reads TGTGCCAGCAGTTATTACCGGTTTGAGAACACTGAAGCTTTCTTT. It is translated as CASSYYRFENTEAFF.